The rows below give T cell receptor beta chains drawn from one sample of a study of type 1 regulatory T cells. Antigens for these TCRs are unknown. From the reads, TCRdb called clonotypes with MiXCR, one entry per CDR3 protein. Of approximately 42,000 distinct CDR3 sequences in the sample, 12% were seen once. The source material was cultured non-Tr1 T cells, either the whole culture or a sorted T cell fraction (not recorded which). These receptors were obtained from a human donor in good health. CDR3s leave out the opening cysteine and the closing phenylalanine or tryptophan. A D gene is named only where the DNA matches it firmly.

j_gene,d_gene,v_gene,CDR3aa
TRBJ2-5,.,TRBV6-5,ASKGRASLPGTQY
TRBJ1-1,.,TRBV20-1,SASIQVGLFRPQ
TRBJ2-1,.,TRBV20-1,SARSGNNEQF
TRBJ1-1,.,TRBV7-2,ASSLAGNTEAF
TRBJ1-4,TRBD1,TRBV5-1,ASSSQGVANEKLF
TRBJ2-3,.,TRBV10-3,AVTPTEGTDTQY
TRBJ2-3,.,TRBV12-3/TRBV12-4,ASRPGQSQSTDTQY
TRBJ2-1,TRBD1,TRBV10-3,AIRGQGDEQF
TRBJ1-4,.,TRBV29-1,SVAGVGEKLF
TRBJ2-6,.,TRBV30,AWSRGANVLT
TRBJ2-5,.,TRBV29-1,SASPGSETQY
TRBJ2-3,.,TRBV29-1,SVVQQGTDAQY
TRBJ2-7,.,TRBV7-2,ASSAKTSFEQY
TRBJ1-5,.,TRBV12-3/TRBV12-4,ASTDGGVYSNQPQH
TRBJ2-7,TRBD2,TRBV7-6,ASSFHSGRNEQY
TRBJ1-1,.,TRBV25-1,ASSTGGLNTEAF
TRBJ2-3,.,TRBV7-2,ASSREGLDTQY
TRBJ2-2,.,TRBV7-2,ASSSQRTGELF